This TCR beta chain emerged from a study of post-analysis software for immune sequencing data. Trimming pared 6 bases from V and 1 base from J, leaving 12 bases between. The CDR3 has 14 residues. With respect to this clonotype: Its antigen remains unidentified.

Each TCR beta cDNA library carried unique molecular identifiers. Researchers reported approximately 480,000 cDNA molecules coming from approximately 0.91 to 9.4 million T cells. TCRdb reanalysed the PCR reads using MiXCR and keeps one entry per CDR3 protein. This sample has hundreds of thousands of distinct CDR3 sequences; approximately 60% occur once, and the top ten carry over 9%. Whole-study results and caveats: The study found TRBV5-6, TRBV5-1 and TRBV20-1 among about 5 TRBV segments more frequent in patients than controls. Strong same-batch co-clustering of samples appeared with F measure clustering. A significant reduction in normalized Chao1 diversity was observed in multiple sclerosis patients versus controls.

The TCR was taken from a girl aged 2 to 9 with multiple sclerosis. Sequencing was carried out using blood. The chain employs TRBV12-3 or TRBV12-4 and TRBJ1-2; D might be TRBD1 (5 bases). The CDR3 coding sequence is TGTGCCAGCAGACCGCACGGGGGTAACTATGGCTACACCTTC. Its translation is CASRPHGGNYGYTF.